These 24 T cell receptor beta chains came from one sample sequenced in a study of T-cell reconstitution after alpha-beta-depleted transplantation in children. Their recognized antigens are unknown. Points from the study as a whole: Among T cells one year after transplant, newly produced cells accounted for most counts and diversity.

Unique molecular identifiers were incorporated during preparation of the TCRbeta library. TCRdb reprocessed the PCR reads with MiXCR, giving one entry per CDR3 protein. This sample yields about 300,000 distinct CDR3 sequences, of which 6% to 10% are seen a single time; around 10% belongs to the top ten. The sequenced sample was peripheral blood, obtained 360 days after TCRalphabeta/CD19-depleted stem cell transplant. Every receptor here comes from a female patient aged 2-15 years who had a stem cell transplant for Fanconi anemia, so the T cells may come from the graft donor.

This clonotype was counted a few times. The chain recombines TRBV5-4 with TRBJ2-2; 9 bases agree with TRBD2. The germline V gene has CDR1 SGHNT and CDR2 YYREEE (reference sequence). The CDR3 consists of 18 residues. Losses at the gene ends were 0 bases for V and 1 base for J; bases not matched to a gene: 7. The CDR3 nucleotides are TGTGCCAGCAGCTTGGGGATAGCGGGAGTGGGGAACACCGGGGAGCTGTTTTTT. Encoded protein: CASSLGIAGVGNTGELFF.

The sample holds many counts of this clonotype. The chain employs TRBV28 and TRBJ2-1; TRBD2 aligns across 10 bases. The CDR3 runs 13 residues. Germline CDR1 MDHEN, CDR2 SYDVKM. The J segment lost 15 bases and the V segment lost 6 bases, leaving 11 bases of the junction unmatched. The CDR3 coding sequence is TGTGCCAGCAGGGAAAGCGGGGGGGTAAAACGGTTCTTC. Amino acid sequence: CASRESGGVKRFF.

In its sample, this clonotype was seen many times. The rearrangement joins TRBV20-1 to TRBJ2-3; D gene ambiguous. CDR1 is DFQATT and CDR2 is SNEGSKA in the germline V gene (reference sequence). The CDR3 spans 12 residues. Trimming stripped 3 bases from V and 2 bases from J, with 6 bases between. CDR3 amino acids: CSARWHTDTQYF. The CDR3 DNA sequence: TGCAGTGCTAGGTGGCACACAGATACGCAGTATTTT.

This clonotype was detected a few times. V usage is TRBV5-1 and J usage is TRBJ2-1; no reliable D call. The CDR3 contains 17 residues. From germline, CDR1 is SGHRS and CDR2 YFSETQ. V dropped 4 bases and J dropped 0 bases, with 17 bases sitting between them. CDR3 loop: CASSQTTDLSSYNEQFF. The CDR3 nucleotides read TGCGCCAGCAGCCAAACCACGGACCTTAGCTCCTACAATGAGCAGTTCTTC.

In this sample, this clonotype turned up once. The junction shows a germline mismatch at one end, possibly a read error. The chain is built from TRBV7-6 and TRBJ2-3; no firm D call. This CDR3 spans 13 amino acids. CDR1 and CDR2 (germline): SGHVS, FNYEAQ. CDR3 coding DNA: TGTGCCAGAAGCTTATCCGGCTTGCATACGCAGTATTTT. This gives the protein CARSLSGLHTQYF.

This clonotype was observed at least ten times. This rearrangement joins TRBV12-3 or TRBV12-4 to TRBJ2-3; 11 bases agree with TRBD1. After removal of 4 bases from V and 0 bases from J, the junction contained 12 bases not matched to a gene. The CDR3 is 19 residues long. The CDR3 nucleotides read TGTGCCAGCAGTTCTCTCCCGGGACAGGGGGACGAAAGCACAGATACGCAGTATTTT. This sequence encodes CASSSLPGQGDESTDTQYF.

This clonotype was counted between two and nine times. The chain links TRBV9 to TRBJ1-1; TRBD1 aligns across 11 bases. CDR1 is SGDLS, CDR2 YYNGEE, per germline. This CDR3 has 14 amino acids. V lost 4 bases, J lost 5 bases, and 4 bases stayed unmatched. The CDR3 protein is CASSPGQGGTEAFF. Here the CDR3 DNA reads TGTGCCAGCAGCCCGGGACAGGGGGGTACTGAAGCTTTCTTT.

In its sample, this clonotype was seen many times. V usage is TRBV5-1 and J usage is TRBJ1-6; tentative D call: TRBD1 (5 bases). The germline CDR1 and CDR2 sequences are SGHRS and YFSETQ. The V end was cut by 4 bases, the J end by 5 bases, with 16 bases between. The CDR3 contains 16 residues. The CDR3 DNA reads TGCGCCAGCAGCGACCACCGGGACCTACATAATTCACCCCTCCACTTT. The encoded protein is CASSDHRDLHNSPLHF.

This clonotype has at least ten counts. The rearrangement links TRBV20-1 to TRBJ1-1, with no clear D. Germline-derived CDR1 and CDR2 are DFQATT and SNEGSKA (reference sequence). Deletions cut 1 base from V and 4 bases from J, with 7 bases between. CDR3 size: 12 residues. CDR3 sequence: CSARALTTEAFF. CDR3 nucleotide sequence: TGCAGTGCTAGAGCCCTTACCACTGAAGCTTTCTTT.

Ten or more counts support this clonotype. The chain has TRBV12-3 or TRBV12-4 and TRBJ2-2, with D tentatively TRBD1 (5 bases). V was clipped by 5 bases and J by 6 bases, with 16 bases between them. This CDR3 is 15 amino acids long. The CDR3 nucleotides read TGTGCCAGCAGTCGCCAGGGCCTTAGGGCCGGGGAGCTGTTTTTT. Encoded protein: CASSRQGLRAGELFF.

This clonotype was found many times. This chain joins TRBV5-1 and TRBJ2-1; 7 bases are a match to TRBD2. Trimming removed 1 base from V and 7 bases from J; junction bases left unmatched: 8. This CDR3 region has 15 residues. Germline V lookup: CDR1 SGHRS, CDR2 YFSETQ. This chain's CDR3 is CASSLFAGVRNEQFF. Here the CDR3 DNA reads TGCGCCAGCAGCTTGTTTGCGGGAGTTAGGAATGAGCAGTTCTTC.

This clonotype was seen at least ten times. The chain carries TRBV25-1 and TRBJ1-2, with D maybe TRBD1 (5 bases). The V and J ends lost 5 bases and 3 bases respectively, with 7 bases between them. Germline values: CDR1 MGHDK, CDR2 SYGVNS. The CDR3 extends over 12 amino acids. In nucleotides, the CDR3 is TGTGCCAGCAGTCAGGGATACTATGGCTACACCTTC. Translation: CASSQGYYGYTF.

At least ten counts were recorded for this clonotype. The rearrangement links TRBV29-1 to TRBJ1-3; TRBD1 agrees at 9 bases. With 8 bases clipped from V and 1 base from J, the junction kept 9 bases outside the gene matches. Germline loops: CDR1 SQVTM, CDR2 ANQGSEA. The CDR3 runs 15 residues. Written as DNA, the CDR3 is TGCAGCTTTACAGGGGGCGGTGGATCTGGAAACACCATATATTTT. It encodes CSFTGGGGSGNTIYF.

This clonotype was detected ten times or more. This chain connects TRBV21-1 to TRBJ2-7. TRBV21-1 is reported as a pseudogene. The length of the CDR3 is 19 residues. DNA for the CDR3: TGTGCCAGCACCAAAGGTACTTCGAGTTCCCTTAATGGCTCCTACGAGCAGTACGTC. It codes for CASTKGTSSSLNGSYEQYV.

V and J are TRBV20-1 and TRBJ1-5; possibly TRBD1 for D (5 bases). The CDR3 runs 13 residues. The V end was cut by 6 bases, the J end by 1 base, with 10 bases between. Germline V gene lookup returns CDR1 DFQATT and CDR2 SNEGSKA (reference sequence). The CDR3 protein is CSAVTVSNQPQHF. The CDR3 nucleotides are TGCAGTGCCGTGACAGTAAGCAATCAGCCCCAGCATTTT.

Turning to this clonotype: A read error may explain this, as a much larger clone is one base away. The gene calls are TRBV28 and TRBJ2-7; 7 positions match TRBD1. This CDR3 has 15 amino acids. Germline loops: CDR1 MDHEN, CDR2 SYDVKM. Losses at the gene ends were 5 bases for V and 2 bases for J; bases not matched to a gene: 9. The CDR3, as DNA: TGTGCCAGCAGTCAGGGATGGGACAGCACCTACGAGCAGTACTTC. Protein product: CASSQGWDSTYEQYF.

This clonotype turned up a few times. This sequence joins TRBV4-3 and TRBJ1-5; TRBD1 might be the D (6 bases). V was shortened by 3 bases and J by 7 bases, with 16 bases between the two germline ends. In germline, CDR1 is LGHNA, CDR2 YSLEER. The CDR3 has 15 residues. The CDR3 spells CASSQDRKGGQPQHF. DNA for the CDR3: TGCGCCAGCAGCCAGGATAGGAAGGGGGGGCAGCCCCAGCATTTT.

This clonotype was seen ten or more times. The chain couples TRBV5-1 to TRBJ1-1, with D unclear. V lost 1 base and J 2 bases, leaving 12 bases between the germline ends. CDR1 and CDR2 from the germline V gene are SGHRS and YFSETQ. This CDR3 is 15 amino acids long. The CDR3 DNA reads TGCGCCAGCAGCTTGACCCTCCCTATTAACACTGAAGCTTTCTTT. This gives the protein CASSLTLPINTEAFF.

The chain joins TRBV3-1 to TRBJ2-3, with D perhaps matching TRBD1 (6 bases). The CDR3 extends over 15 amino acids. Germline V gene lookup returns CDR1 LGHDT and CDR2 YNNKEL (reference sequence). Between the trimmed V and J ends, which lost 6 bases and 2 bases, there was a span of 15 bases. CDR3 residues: CASRSGEGFTDTQYF. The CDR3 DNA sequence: TGTGCCAGCAGGTCAGGGGAAGGTTTCACAGATACGCAGTATTTT.

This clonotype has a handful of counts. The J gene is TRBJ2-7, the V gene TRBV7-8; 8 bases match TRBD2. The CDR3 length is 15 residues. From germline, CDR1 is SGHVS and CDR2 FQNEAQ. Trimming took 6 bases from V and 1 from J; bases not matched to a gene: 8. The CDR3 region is CASRGAGTSSYEQYF. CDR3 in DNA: TGTGCCAGCAGGGGTGCCGGGACTAGTTCCTACGAGCAGTACTTC.

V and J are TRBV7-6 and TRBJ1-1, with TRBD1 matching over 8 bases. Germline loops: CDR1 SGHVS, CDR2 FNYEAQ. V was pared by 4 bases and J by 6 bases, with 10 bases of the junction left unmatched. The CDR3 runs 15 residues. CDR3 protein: CASSSYMTGVPEAFF. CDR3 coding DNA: TGTGCCAGCAGCTCATACATGACAGGGGTCCCTGAAGCTTTCTTT. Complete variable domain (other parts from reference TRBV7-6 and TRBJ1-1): GAGVSQSPRYKVTKRGQDVALRCDPISGHVSLYWYRQALGQGPEFLTYFNYEAQQDKSGLPNDRFSAERPEGSISTLTIQRTEQRDSAMYRCASSSYMTGVPEAFFGQGTRLTVV.

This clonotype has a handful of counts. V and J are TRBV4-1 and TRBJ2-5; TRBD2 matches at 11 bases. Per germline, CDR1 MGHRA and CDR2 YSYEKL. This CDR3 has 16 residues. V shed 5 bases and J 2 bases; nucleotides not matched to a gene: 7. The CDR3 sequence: CASSTRLAGLQETQYF. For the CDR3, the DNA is TGCGCCAGCAGCACCCGACTAGCGGGGCTACAAGAGACCCAGTACTTC.

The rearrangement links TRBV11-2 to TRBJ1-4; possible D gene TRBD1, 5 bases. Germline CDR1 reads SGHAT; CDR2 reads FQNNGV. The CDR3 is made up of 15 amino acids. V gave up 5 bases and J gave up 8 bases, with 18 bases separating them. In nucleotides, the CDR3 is TGTGCCAGCAGCCATCCATGGGGGGAAGGGGAAAAACTGTTTTTT. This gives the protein CASSHPWGEGEKLFF. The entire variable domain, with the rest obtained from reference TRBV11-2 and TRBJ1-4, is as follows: EAGVAQSPRYKIIEKRQSVAFWCNPISGHATLYWYQQILGQGPKLLIQFQNNGVVDDSQLPKDRFSAERLKGVDSTLKIQPAKLEDSAVYLCASSHPWGEGEKLFFGSGTQLSVL.

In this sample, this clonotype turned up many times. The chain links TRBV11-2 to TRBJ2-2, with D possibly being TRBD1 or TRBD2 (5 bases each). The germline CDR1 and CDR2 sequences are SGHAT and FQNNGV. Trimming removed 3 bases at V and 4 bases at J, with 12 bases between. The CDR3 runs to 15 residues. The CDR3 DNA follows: TGTGCCAGCAGCTTTAGGGACCCTAGCACCGGGGAGCTGTTTTTT. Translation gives CASSFRDPSTGELFF.